This TCR beta chain was sequenced for a study of regulatory T cells in long-lasting Graves disease. Time point described: persistent/refractory GD, antithyroid drugs over 5 years with positive TRAb. With RNA extracted from PBMCs as input, the TCR library was made. Researchers made TCR beta libraries by using iRepertoire HTBI primers and running Arm-PCR on CDR3 regions. TCRdb passed the multiplex PCR reads through MiXCR, listing each CDR3 protein once. The data hold about 660,000 distinct CDR3 sequences, with 25% to 30% observed a single time. The length of the CDR3 is 14 residues. V lost 4 bases, J lost 7 bases, and 7 bases stayed unmatched. Germline V gene data show CDR1 as SGDLS and CDR2 as YYNGEE.

The rearrangement uses TRBV9 and TRBJ1-2; the match to TRBD1 covers 10 bases. The sequencing here drew on peripheral blood mononuclear cells (PBMCs), taken when the disease was refractory, from a patient treated with antithyroid drugs. This clonotype was obtained from a female donor with Graves disease. CDR3 sequence: CASSRQGARGGYTF. The CDR3 bases are TGTGCCAGCAGCAGACAGGGGGCTAGGGGTGGCTACACCTTC.